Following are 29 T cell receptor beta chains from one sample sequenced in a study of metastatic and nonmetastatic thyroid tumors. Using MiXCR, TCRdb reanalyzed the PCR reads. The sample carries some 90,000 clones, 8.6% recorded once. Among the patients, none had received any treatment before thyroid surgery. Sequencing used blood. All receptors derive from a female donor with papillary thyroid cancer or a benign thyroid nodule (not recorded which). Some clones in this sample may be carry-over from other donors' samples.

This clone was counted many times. CDR3 region: CASSRGSYNEQFF. CDR3 nucleotide sequence: TGTGCCAGCAGCCGAGGTTCCTACAATGAGCAGTTCTTC. This sequence joins TRBV3-1 and TRBJ2-1; D is undetermined. The CDR3 has 13 amino acids. V gave up 4 bases and J gave up 1 base, with 5 bases separating them. Germline V CDR1 and CDR2: LGHDT, YNNKEL (reference sequence).

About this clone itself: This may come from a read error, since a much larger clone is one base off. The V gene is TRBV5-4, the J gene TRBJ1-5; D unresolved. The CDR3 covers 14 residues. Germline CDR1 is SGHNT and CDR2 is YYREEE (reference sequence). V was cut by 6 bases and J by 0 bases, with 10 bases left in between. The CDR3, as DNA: TGTGCCAGCATGGCGAGGGATAGCAATCAGCCCCAGCATTTT. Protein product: CASMARDSNQPQHF.

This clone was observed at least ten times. The CDR3 is CASSYSRDVRDEAFF. In nucleotides, the CDR3 is TGTGCCAGCAGTTACTCGAGGGACGTAAGGGATGAAGCTTTCTTT. The chain carries TRBV6-6 and TRBJ1-1, with D perhaps TRBD1 (5 bases). Germline CDR1 MNHNY, CDR2 SVGAGI (reference sequence). The V gene lost 0 bases and the J gene lost 7 bases, with 15 bases spanning the gap. The CDR3 extends over 15 amino acids.

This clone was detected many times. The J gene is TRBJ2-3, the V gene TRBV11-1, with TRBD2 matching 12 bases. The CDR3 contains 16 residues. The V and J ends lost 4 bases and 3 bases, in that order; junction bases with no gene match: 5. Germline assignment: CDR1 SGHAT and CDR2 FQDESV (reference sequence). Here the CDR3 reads CASSSQLAGGTDTQYF. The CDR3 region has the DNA TGTGCCAGCAGCTCCCAACTAGCGGGGGGAACAGATACGCAGTATTTT.

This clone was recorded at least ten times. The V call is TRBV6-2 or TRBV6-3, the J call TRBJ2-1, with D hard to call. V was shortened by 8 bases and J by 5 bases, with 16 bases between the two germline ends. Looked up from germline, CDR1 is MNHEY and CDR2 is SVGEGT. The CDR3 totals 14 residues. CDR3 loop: CASHWSTLNNEQFF. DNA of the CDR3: TGTGCCAGCCATTGGAGCACCCTTAACAATGAGCAGTTCTTC.

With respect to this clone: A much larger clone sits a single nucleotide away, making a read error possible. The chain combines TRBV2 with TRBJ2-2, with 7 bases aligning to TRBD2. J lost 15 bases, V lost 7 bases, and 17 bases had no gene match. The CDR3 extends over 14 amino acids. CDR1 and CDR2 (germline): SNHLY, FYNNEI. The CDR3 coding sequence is TGTGCCAGCAAGACAGAAGCGAACACCGGGGGGATGTTTTTT. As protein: CASKTEANTGGMFF. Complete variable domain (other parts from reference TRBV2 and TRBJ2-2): EPEVTQTPSHQVTQMGQEVILRCVPISNHLYFYWYRQILGQKVEFLVSFYNNEISEKSEIFDDQFSVERPDGSNFTLKIRSTKLEDSAMYFCASKTEANTGGMFFGEGSRLTVL.

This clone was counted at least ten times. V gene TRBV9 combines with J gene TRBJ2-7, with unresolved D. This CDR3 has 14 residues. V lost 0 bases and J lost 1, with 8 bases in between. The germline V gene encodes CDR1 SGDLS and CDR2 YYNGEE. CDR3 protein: CASSVEPGSYEQYF. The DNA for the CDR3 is TGTGCCAGCAGCGTAGAGCCCGGGTCCTACGAGCAGTACTTC.

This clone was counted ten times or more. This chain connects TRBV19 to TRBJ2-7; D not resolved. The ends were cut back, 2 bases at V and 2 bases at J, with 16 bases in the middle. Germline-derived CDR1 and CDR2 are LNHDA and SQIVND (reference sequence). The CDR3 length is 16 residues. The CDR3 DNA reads TGTGCCAGTAGTATATCTGGTAAGCTCTCCGCCTACGAGCAGTACTTC. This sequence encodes CASSISGKLSAYEQYF.

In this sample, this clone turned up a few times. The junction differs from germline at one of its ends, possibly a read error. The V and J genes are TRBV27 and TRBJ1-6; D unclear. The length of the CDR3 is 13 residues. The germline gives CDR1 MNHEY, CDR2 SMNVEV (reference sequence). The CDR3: CASSLSVNSPLHF. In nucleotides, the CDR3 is TGTGCCAGCAGTCTATCAGTTAATTCACCCCTCCACTTT.

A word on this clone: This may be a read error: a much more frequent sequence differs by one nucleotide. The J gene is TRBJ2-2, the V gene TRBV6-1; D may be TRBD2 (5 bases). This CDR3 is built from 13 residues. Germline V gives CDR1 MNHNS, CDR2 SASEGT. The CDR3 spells CASRTGITGEPFF. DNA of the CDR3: TGTGCCAGCAGAACCGGGATTACCGGGGAGCCGTTTTTT.

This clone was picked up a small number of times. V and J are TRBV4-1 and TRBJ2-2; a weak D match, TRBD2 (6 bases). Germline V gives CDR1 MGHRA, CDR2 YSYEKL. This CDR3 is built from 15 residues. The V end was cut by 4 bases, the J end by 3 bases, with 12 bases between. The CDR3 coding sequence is TGCGCCAGCAGCCCCGGGACTTTCGACACCGGGGAGCTGTTTTTT. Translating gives CASSPGTFDTGELFF.

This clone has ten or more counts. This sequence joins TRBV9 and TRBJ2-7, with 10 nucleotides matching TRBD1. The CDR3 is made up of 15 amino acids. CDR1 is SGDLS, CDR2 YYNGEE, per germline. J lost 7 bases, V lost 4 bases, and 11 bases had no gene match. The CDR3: CASSPDPGQGREQYF. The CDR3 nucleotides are TGTGCCAGCAGCCCAGACCCGGGACAGGGGCGGGAGCAGTACTTC.

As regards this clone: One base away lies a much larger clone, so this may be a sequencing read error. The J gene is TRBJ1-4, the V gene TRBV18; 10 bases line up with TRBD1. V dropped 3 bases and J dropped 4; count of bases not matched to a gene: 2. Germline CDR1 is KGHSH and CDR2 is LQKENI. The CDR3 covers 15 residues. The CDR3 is CASSPWDRGNEKLFF. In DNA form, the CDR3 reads TGTGCCAGCTCACCGTGGGACAGGGGTAATGAAAAACTGTTTTTT. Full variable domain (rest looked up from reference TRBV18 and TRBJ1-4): NAGVMQNPRHLVRRRGQEARLRCSPMKGHSHVYWYRQLPEEGLKFMVYLQKENIIDESGMPKERFSAEFPKEGPSILRIQQVVRGDSAAYFCASSPWDRGNEKLFFGSGTQLSVL.

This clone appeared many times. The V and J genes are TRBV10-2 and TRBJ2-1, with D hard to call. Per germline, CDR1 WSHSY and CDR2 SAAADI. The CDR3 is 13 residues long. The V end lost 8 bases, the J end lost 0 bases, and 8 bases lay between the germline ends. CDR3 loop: CASLEPSYNEQFF. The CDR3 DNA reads TGCGCCAGCCTAGAGCCCTCCTACAATGAGCAGTTCTTC.

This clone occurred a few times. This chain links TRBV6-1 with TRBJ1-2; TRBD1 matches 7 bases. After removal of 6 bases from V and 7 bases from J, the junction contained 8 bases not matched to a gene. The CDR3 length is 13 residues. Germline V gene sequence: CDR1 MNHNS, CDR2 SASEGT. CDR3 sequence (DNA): TGTGCCAGCAGAACAGCACAGGGGTCTGGCTACACCTTC. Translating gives CASRTAQGSGYTF.

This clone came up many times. The DNA for the CDR3 is TGTGCCAGCAAAGGGACAGGGGATGTCTACGAGCAGTACTTC. It yields the protein CASKGTGDVYEQYF. The J gene is TRBJ2-7, the V gene TRBV6-1, with 10 positions matching TRBD1. Trimming at V came to 7 bases and at J to 3 bases, leaving 6 bases not matched to a gene. There are 14 residues in the CDR3. The germline gives CDR1 MNHNS, CDR2 SASEGT.

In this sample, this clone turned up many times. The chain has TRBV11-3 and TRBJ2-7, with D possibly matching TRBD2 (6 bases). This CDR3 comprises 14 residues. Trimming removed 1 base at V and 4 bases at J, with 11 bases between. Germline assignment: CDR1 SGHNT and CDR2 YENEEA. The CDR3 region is CASSLGRDSYEQYF. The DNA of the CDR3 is TGTGCCAGCAGCTTAGGCAGGGACTCTTACGAGCAGTACTTC.

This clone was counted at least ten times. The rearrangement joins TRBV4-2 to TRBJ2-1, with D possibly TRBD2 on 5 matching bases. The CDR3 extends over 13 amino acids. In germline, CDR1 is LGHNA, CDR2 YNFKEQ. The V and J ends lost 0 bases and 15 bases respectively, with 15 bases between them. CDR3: CASSQDWAGRLFF. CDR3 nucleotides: TGTGCCAGCAGCCAAGATTGGGCGGGCCGCCTGTTCTTC.

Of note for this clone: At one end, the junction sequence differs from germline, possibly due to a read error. The CDR3 DNA reads as TGCGACAGCAGTGACACTACAGGGGGCGGCACAGATACGCAGTATTTT. Protein sequence: CDSSDTTGGGTDTQYF. This chain connects TRBV6-4 to TRBJ2-3, with 9 nucleotides matching TRBD1. Germline CDR1 reads MRHNA; CDR2 reads SNTAGT. The CDR3 covers 16 residues.

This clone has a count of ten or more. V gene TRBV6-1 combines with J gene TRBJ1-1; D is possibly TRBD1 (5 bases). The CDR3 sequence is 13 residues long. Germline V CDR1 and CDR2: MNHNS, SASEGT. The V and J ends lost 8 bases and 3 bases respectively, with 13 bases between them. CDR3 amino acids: CASYLGRHTEAFF. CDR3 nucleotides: TGTGCCAGCTACTTGGGACGGCACACTGAAGCTTTCTTT.

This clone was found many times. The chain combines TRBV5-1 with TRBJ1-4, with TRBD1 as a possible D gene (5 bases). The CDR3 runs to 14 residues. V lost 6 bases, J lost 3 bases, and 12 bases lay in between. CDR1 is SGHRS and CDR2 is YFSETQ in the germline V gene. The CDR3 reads CASNQGRPNEKLFF. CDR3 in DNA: TGCGCCAGCAATCAGGGCAGACCTAATGAAAAACTGTTTTTT.

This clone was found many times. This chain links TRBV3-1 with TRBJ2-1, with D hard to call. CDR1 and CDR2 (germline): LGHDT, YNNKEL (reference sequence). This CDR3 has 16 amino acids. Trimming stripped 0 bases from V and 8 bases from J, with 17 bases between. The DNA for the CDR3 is TGTGCCAGCAGCCAAGAGCCCTCCCTCTACTCGGATGAGCAGTTCTTC. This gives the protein CASSQEPSLYSDEQFF.

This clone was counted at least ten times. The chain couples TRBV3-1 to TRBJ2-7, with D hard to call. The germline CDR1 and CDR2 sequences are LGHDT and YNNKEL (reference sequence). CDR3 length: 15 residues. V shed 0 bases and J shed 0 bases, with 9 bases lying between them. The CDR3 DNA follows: TGTGCCAGCAGCCAAGATCAGTTGAGCTCCTACGAGCAGTACTTC. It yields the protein CASSQDQLSSYEQYF.

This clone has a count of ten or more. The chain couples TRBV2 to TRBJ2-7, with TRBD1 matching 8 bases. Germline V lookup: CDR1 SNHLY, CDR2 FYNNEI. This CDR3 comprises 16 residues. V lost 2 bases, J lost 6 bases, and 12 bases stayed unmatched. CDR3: CASSEYRSRGPGEQYF. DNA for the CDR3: TGTGCCAGCAGTGAATATCGGAGCAGGGGGCCTGGCGAGCAGTACTTC.

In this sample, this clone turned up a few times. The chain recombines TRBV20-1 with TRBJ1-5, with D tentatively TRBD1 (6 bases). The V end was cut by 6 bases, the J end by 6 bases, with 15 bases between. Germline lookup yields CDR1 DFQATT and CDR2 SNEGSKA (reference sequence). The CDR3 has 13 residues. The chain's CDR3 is CSAPPGVGQPQHF. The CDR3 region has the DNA TGCAGTGCCCCACCAGGGGTGGGTCAGCCCCAGCATTTT.

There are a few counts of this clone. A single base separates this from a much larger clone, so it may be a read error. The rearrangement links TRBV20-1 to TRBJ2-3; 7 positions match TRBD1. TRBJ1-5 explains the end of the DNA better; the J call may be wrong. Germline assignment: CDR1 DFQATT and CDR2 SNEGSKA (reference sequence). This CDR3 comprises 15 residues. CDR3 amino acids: CSARRTGVSTDTQHF. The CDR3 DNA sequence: TGCAGTGCTAGACGCACAGGGGTTAGCACAGATACGCAGCATTTT.

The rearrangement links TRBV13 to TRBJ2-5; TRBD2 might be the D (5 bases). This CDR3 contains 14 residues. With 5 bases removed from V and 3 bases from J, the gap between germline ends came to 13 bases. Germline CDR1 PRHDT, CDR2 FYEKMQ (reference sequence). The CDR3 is CASSARGTKETQYF. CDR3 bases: TGTGCCAGCAGCGCCCGGGGTACGAAAGAGACCCAGTACTTC.

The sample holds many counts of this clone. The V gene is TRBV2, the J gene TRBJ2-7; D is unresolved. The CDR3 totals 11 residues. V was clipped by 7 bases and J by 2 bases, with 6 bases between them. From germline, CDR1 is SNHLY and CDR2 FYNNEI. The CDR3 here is CASKAAYEQYF. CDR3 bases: TGTGCCAGCAAAGCAGCCTACGAGCAGTACTTC.

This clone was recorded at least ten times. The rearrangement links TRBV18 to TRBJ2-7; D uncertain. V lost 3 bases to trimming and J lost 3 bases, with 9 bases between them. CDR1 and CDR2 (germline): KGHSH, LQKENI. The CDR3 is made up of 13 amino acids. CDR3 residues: CASSPAFGYEQYF. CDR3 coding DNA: TGTGCCAGCTCACCCGCTTTTGGCTACGAGCAGTACTTC.